This TCR beta chain was sequenced in a study of immune evolution from preneoplasia to lung adenocarcinoma. Study-level results: Normal lung had the highest top T cell clone frequencies.

Generated by immunoSEQ multiplex PCR, the TCRdb table keeps only in-frame clones and is missing some. In the table there are around 11,000 clones, 60% to 85% of which are singletons. As to this clone: Its antigen is still unknown.

This CDR3 spans 16 amino acids. The V gene lost 6 bases and the J gene lost 3 bases, with 19 bases spanning the gap. CDR1 and CDR2 (germline): SEHNR, FQNEAQ (reference sequence). Sample: FFPE minimally invasive lung adenocarcinoma tissue. The genes are TRBV7-9 and TRBJ2-3; TRBD2 might be the D (7 bases). The sequence came from a person aged 55-85 years with lung adenocarcinoma. The DNA of the CDR3 is TGTGCCAGCAGAACCGGGGGGCCCCTCAGTACAGATACGCAGTATTTT. It encodes CASRTGGPLSTDTQYF. The full variable domain, with the rest looked up from reference TRBV7-9 and TRBJ2-3, is DTGVSQNPRHKITKRGQNVTFRCDPISEHNRLYWYRQTLGQGPEFLTYFQNEAQLEKSRLLSDRFSAERPKGSFSTLEIQRTEQGDSAMYLCASRTGGPLSTDTQYFGPGTRLTVL.